This T cell receptor beta chain stems from a study of cytomegalovirus exposure and HLA in healthy donors. Study context: Of over 300 genotyped donors, about 80% clustered with self-reported Caucasian donors.

The PCR was carried out with 60 Vbeta primers and 13 Jbeta primers. This table comes from immunoSEQ multiplex PCR, and its TCRdb copy is limited to in-frame clones, with some not included. The sample consists of around 130,000 clones, just under 80% of them appearing once. For this clone: Its antigen is unidentified.

Whole-study results and caveats: According to the study, 160 or so TCR beta chains were cytomegalovirus-associated. Links to common viral pathogens appeared, in a later analysis, for several of the most significant clusters. Later analysis suggested most CMV-associated TCR beta chains were HLA-restricted.

Between the trimmed V and J ends, which lost 5 bases and 0 bases, there was a span of 12 bases. This CDR3 spans 15 amino acids. CDR1 is LNHNV, CDR2 YYDKDF, per germline (reference sequence). Sequencing was done on a sample of PBMCs. The receptor was isolated from a woman between 40 and 50 years old in good health and CMV-seronegative. The genes are TRBV15 and TRBJ2-3; TRBD2 is a possible D gene (6 bases). Written as DNA, the CDR3 is TGTGCCACCAGCGGCGGGACTTCTAGCACAGATACGCAGTATTTT. It is translated as CATSGGTSSTDTQYF. The entire variable domain, with the rest obtained from reference TRBV15 and TRBJ2-3, is as follows: DAMVIQNPRYQVTQFGKPVTLSCSQTLNHNVMYWYQQKSSQAPKLLFHYYDKDFNNEADTPDNFQSRRPNTSFCFLDIRSPGLGDTAMYLCATSGGTSSTDTQYFGPGTRLTVL.